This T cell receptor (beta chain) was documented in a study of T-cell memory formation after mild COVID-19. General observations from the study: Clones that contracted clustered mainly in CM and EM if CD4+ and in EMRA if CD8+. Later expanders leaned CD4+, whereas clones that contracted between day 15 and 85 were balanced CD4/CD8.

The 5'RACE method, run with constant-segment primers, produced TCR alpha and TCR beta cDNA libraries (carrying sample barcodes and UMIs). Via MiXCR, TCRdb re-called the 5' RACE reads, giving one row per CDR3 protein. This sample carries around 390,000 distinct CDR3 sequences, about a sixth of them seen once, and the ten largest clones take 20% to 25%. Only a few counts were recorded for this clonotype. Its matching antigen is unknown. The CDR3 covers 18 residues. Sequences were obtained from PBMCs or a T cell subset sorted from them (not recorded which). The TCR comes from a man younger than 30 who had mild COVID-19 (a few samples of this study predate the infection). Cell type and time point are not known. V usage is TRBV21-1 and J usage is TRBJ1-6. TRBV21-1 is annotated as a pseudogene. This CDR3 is CASSKEGLEGVWSSPLHF. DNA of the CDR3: TGTGCCAGCAGCAAAGAGGGGCTGGAGGGGGTTTGGAGTTCACCCCTCCACTTT.